The rows below give T cell receptor beta chains drawn from one sample of a study of blood T cell repertoires in COVID-19. Measured with immunoSEQ multiplex PCR; TCRdb has only the in-frame clones, and not every one. The table shows more than 85,000 clones, with approximately 82% occurring only once. Source material: peripheral blood. These receptors were obtained from an elderly woman with active or convalescent COVID-19. Both conserved end residues are part of each CDR3. Each record gives: D gene, J gene, clone size, V gene, CDR3 DNA, CDR3 protein. D genes are given only for firm matches. Clone size, where shown, is once, few, many, or a class for clones that have expanded.

. | TRBJ1-1 | . | TRBV2 | TGTGCCAGCAGTGGGAACAGACTGAACACTGAAGCTTTCTTT | CASSGNRLNTEAFF
TRBD1 | TRBJ1-2 | . | TRBV28 | TGTGCCAGCAGGAGCGCCGGGACAGGGAACTATGGCTACACCTTC | CASRSAGTGNYGYTF
. | TRBJ2-5 | . | TRBV5-1 | TGCGCCAGCAGCTTGGTGCAGGCTTCGGAGACCCAGTACTTC | CASSLVQASETQYF
. | TRBJ1-4 | . | TRBV5-1 | TGCGCCAGCAGCTTGGACAGCTCTAATGAAAAACTGTTTTTT | CASSLDSSNEKLFF
. | TRBJ1-1 | few | TRBV18 | TGTGCCAGCTCACCAATTACGGGGTACACTGAAGCTTTCTTT | CASSPITGYTEAFF
. | TRBJ2-6 | . | TRBV3-1/TRBV3-2 | TGTGCCAGCAGCCCCATAAGACGGAGCTCTGGGGCCAACGTCCTGACTTTC | CASSPIRRSSGANVLTF
. | TRBJ1-4 | . | TRBV7-9 | TGTGCCAGCAGCTTAGGAACAGGGAGCGCTAATGAAAAACTGTTTTTT | CASSLGTGSANEKLFF
. | TRBJ1-1 | . | TRBV9 | TGTGCCAGCAGCTCGTGGGGGGTAGGCACTGAAGCTTTCTTT | CASSSWGVGTEAFF
TRBD1 | TRBJ1-2 | . | TRBV25-1 | TGTGCCAGCAGTTCGCCCGGGACAGGAGAATATGGCTACACCTTC | CASSSPGTGEYGYTF
. | TRBJ2-7 | few | TRBV14 | TGTGCCAGCAGCCGTCGGAGGAGTGGGTCCTACGAGCAGTACTTC | CASSRRRSGSYEQYF
. | TRBJ1-1 | . | TRBV19 | TGTGCCAGTAGTATTCGGGAGCCGAACACTGAAGCTTTCTTT | CASSIREPNTEAFF
. | TRBJ1-1 | . | TRBV4-1 | TGCGCCAGCAGCACCCAAGGGGGAGCTGAAGCTTTCTTT | CASSTQGGAEAFF
. | TRBJ2-5 | . | TRBV19 | TGTGCCAGTAGTGGTCGCGGTCCGGGTGAGACCCAGTACTTC | CASSGRGPGETQYF
TRBD2 | TRBJ2-1 | few | TRBV28 | TGTGCCAGCAAACAACTAGCGGATGACTACAATGAGCAGTTCTTC | CASKQLADDYNEQFF
. | TRBJ1-1 | many | TRBV6-6 | TGTGCCACCTCGGGGAGGGAGGGCACTGAAGCTTTCTTT | CATSGREGTEAFF
TRBD2 | TRBJ2-1 | . | TRBV11-2 | TGTGCCAGCAGCCCGCCGGGACTAGCGGGAGTTAATGAGCAGTTCTTC | CASSPPGLAGVNEQFF
TRBD2 | TRBJ2-1 | . | TRBV6-6 | TGTGCCAGCAGCCACTTGCCAGCGGGAGGGCCGGGTGAGCAGTTCTTC | CASSHLPAGGPGEQFF
TRBD1 | TRBJ1-5 | few | TRBV18 | TGTGCCAGCTCACCCTCCCAGACAGGGGATCAGCCCCAGCATTTT | CASSPSQTGDQPQHF
TRBD2 | TRBJ2-1 | . | TRBV3-1/TRBV3-2 | TGTGCCAGCAGCCAAGAAGGCGCGACTAGCGGGAGAGGTGAGCAGTTCTTC | CASSQEGATSGRGEQFF
TRBD2 | TRBJ2-3 | . | TRBV5-1 | TGCGCCAGCAGCTTTAGGGTAGCGGGAGGCACAGATACGCAGTATTTT | CASSFRVAGGTDTQYF
. | TRBJ1-1 | once | TRBV5-5 | TGTGCCAGCAGCTTGGGGGTTGGGTCGACAGGAAACACTGAAGCTTTCTTT | CASSLGVGSTGNTEAFF
TRBD2 | TRBJ2-7 | . | TRBV11-3 | TGTGCCAGCAGCCTGGGACTAGCGGAGAACTACGAGCAGTACTTC | CASSLGLAENYEQYF
TRBD1 | TRBJ2-5 | . | TRBV5-1 | TGCGCCAGCAGCCTGGGACAGAAAGAGACCCAGTACTTC | CASSLGQKETQYF
. | TRBJ2-3 | . | TRBV5-1 | TGCGCCAGCAGCCCCACGATCGGACAGGATACGCAGTATTTT | CASSPTIGQDTQYF
TRBD2 | TRBJ2-7 | . | TRBV29-1 | TGCAGCGTTGCTAGCGGGGCTTCCTACGAGCAGTACTTC | CSVASGASYEQYF
. | TRBJ1-3 | . | TRBV7-2 | TGTGCCAGCAGCTTAGCACAGTTCTCTGGAAACACCATATATTTT | CASSLAQFSGNTIYF
. | TRBJ1-2 | . | TRBV2 | TGTGCCAGCAGTGCCGGGAACTACGGCGGCTACACCTTC | CASSAGNYGGYTF